This entry features one TCR beta chain sequence. Recruits, aged about 18 to 100 years, lived in 20 to 30 US areas. Recovery meant two consecutive negative NP/OP PCR tests, professional clearance, or resolved symptoms. Under the authors' procedure: From reference gene primer amplification, estimates of nucleated cell counts were derived. Libraries were prepared by immunoSEQ multiplex PCR; TCRdb keeps only in-frame clonotypes and omits some of them. Clonal size and the V and J genes are those of that table, whereas D and trimming came from the DNA. The sample carries around 230,000 clones, roughly four fifths recorded once. The entry originates in a study of blood T cell repertoires in COVID-19. About the research overall: T cells, B-cell-depleted T cells, or PBMCs supplied cDNA or gDNA.

Germline V gene sequence: CDR1 SQVTM, CDR2 ANQGSEA. The CDR3 is made up of 11 amino acids. Trimming took 8 bases from V and 4 from J, leaving 11 bases between them. Sequenced input: PBMCs or T cells enriched from blood (not recorded which). The TCR originated in a man aged 35-49 years who had recovered from COVID-19. This rearrangement joins TRBV29-1 to TRBJ1-1; D gene ambiguous. The CDR3 protein is CSLVVLTEAFF. The DNA for the CDR3 is TGCAGCCTCGTTGTACTCACTGAAGCTTTCTTT.